These 8 T cell receptor beta chains came from one sample sequenced in a study of naive and memory T cell subsets. Amplification of ligated cDNA took four PCR rounds with SP2 and nested alpha and beta constant primers. TCRdb independently ran MiXCR on the UMI-ligation and nested PCR reads; one entry per CDR3 protein. The sample yields more than 20,000 distinct CDR3 sequences, 6% seen once. Treatment meaning: skin biopsy from PPD injection site in Mantoux-positive individual. The library had UMIs added by 3' ligation of an oligonucleotide to TCR cDNA. The source material was skin, sampled from a tuberculin skin test site. These receptors all stem from an adult in good health.

This clonotype was seen many times. The chain links TRBV2 to TRBJ2-7, with 10 bases matching TRBD2. V lost 1 base and J lost 3; bases outside the gene matches: 3. Germline V lookup: CDR1 SNHLY, CDR2 FYNNEI. The CDR3 consists of 15 residues. The chain's CDR3 is CASSEGAGGIYEQYF. For the CDR3, the DNA is TGTGCCAGCAGTGAAGGAGCGGGAGGGATCTACGAGCAGTACTTC. Combining the CDR3 with reference TRBV2 and TRBJ2-7 gives the whole variable domain EPEVTQTPSHQVTQMGQEVILRCVPISNHLYFYWYRQILGQKVEFLVSFYNNEISEKSEIFDDQFSVERPDGSNFTLKIRSTKLEDSAMYFCASSEGAGGIYEQYFGPGTRLTVT.

This clonotype was recorded at least ten times. The rearrangement joins TRBV29-1 to TRBJ2-1; maybe TRBD2 (6 bases). In germline, CDR1 is SQVTM, CDR2 ANQGSEA. There are 13 residues in the CDR3. Trimming cost V 7 bases and J 0 bases, with 10 bases left between them. DNA of the CDR3: TGCAGCGGGGGCGGGACCTCCTACAATGAGCAGTTCTTC. Its protein product is CSGGGTSYNEQFF.

This clonotype was seen many times. CDR3 nucleotides: TGCGCCAGCAGCGGCTCCGACGCGGTATACTACGAGCAGTACTTC. Its translation: CASSGSDAVYYEQYF. The J gene is TRBJ2-7, the V gene TRBV5-1; D is unresolved. Germline CDR1 SGHRS, CDR2 YFSETQ. Deletions cut 4 bases from V and 3 bases from J, with 17 bases between. This CDR3 is 15 amino acids long.

The V call is TRBV7-3, the J call TRBJ1-2; 12 bases are a match to TRBD1. The CDR3 runs 13 residues. After removal of 5 bases from V and 8 bases from J, the junction contained 3 bases not matched to a gene. Germline V gene sequence: CDR1 SGHTA, CDR2 FQGTGA. The CDR3 region has the DNA TGTGCCAGCAGCGGGGACAGGGGGCAGGGCTACACCTTC. The encoded protein is CASSGDRGQGYTF.

The table lists this clonotype with many counts. This sequence joins TRBV20-1 and TRBJ1-2; TRBD1 might be the D (5 bases). The V gene lost 0 bases and the J gene lost 4 bases, with 18 bases spanning the gap. This CDR3 has 16 amino acids. Germline V lookup: CDR1 DFQATT, CDR2 SNEGSKA (reference sequence). The CDR3: CSARERGWFFSYGYTF. The DNA of the CDR3 is TGCAGTGCTAGAGAGAGGGGATGGTTTTTCTCCTATGGCTACACCTTC.

By frequency in the sample, this clonotype is medium-sized. V is TRBV20-1 and J is TRBJ2-2; 9 nucleotides line up with TRBD2. V lost 3 bases, J lost 7 bases, and 9 bases stayed unmatched. The CDR3 sequence is 15 residues long. Germline V CDR1 and CDR2: DFQATT, SNEGSKA (reference sequence). CDR3 sequence (DNA): TGCAGTGCTAGGTTCGCGGGAGGGCCTCACGGGGAGCTGTTTTTT. It codes for CSARFAGGPHGELFF.

In DNA form, the CDR3 reads TGTGCCAGCAGTTCGCGTGGCTCAAGGATCAATCAGCCCCAGCATTTT. Translation gives CASSSRGSRINQPQHF. The V and J genes are TRBV28 and TRBJ1-5, with unresolved D. The CDR3 spans 16 residues. V was clipped by 4 bases and J by 3 bases, with 16 bases between them. Germline CDR1 is MDHEN and CDR2 is SYDVKM.

This clonotype was counted between two and nine times. The rearrangement joins TRBV4-1 to TRBJ2-3, with 7 bases lining up with TRBD1. The CDR3 totals 14 residues. Germline V gives CDR1 MGHRA, CDR2 YSYEKL. The V segment lost 11 bases and the J segment 4 bases; nucleotides outside the gene matches: 12. As DNA, the CDR3 is TGCGCCGCGAAACGGGACAGAAGGTCAGATACGCAGTATTTT. Translating it yields CAAKRDRRSDTQYF.